Below, one TCR beta chain is given with its context. The data derive from a study of blood T cell repertoires in COVID-19. Study information: PBMCs, B-cell-depleted T cells, or T cells were the source of the cDNA or gDNA that made up the material.

V shed 5 bases and J 4 bases; nucleotides not matched to a gene: 13. There are 16 residues in the CDR3. Germline-derived CDR1 and CDR2 are SEHNR and FQNEAQ (reference sequence). Per the original methods: Counts of nucleated cells, estimated from reference gene primer amplification, were obtained. Produced via immunoSEQ multiplex PCR; TCRdb's table is partial and in-frame only. V, J and clone size derive from that table, while D and trimming were established from the DNA sequence. The table lists under 250,000 clones, roughly 86% of them singletons. Sample: peripheral blood. The sequence came from a woman aged 60-75 years who had recovered from COVID-19. This sequence joins TRBV7-9 and TRBJ2-7, with 8 bases identical to TRBD1. This CDR3 is CASSPTGTGSLYEQYF. The CDR3 DNA sequence: TGTGCCAGCAGCCCTACCGGGACAGGAAGTTTATACGAGCAGTACTTC.